The 10 T cell receptor beta chains in this list originate from one sample, sequenced in a study of Ad26.COV2.S vaccination and SARS-CoV-2 variants. Produced via immunoSEQ multiplex PCR; TCRdb's table is partial and in-frame only. This table has 330,000 or so clones, almost 90% appearing once. The sample's treatment: some 20 received Ad26.COV2.S at low or high dose, single or two shots; a few received placebo; per-sample allocation not given. Day 63 after the first injection of vaccine or placebo was the sampling time. This specimen consisted of peripheral blood, obtained in a trial of Ad26.COV2.S vaccine versus placebo. Receptor source: a person aged 18-65 years who received the Ad26.COV2.S COVID-19 vaccine or a placebo.

The rearrangement links TRBV7-2 to TRBJ2-5, with TRBD2 identical over 7 bases. The CDR3 extends over 14 amino acids. Trimming cost V 5 bases and J 5 bases; bases outside gene matches: 8. Germline lookup yields CDR1 SGHTA and CDR2 FQGNSA. The CDR3 loop reads CASSPSRGGETQYF. CDR3 nucleotide sequence: TGTGCCAGCAGCCCGAGCCGGGGAGGGGAGACCCAGTACTTC.

The chain carries TRBV3-1 (or the pseudogene TRBV3-2) and TRBJ1-1; the D gene is possibly TRBD1 (5 bases). V dropped 2 bases and J dropped 1 base, with 11 bases sitting between them. Germline CDR1 LGHDT, CDR2 YNNKEL (reference sequence). This CDR3 has 15 amino acids. CDR3 protein: CASSQLSGANTEAFF. The CDR3, as DNA: TGTGCCAGCAGCCAATTGAGCGGGGCGAACACTGAAGCTTTCTTT.

This chain joins TRBV6-5 and TRBJ2-1, with a possible D match to TRBD1 (6 bases). The CDR3 covers 15 residues. V was clipped by 7 bases and J by 11 bases, with 24 bases between them. From germline, CDR1 is MNHEY and CDR2 SVGAGI. DNA of the CDR3: TGTGCCAGCACCTACGAGTACACAGGGCGAAGGAAGCAGTTCTTC. This sequence encodes CASTYEYTGRRKQFF.

V and J are TRBV3-1 (or the pseudogene TRBV3-2) and TRBJ1-1; D perhaps matches TRBD1 (6 bases). CDR1 and CDR2 from the germline V gene are LGHDT and YNNKEL (reference sequence). CDR3 length: 14 residues. Trimming left V 5 bases short and J 0 bases short, with 10 bases between. The CDR3 DNA sequence: TGTGCCAGCAGCACGGGACAATTGAACACTGAAGCTTTCTTT. Its protein product is CASSTGQLNTEAFF.

The chain couples TRBV11-3 to TRBJ1-1; no clear D gene. The CDR3 consists of 13 residues. The V gene's germline CDR1 is SGHNT and CDR2 YENEEA. Trimming pared 4 bases from V and 4 bases from J, leaving 10 bases between. The CDR3 loop reads CASSWGGGTEAFF. The CDR3 DNA reads as TGTGCCAGCAGCTGGGGAGGTGGCACTGAAGCTTTCTTT. The full variable domain, with the rest looked up from reference TRBV11-3 and TRBJ1-1, is EAGVVQSPRYKIIEKKQPVAFWCNPISGHNTLYWYLQNLGQGPELLIRYENEEAVDDSQLPKDRFSAERLKGVDSTLKIQPAELGDSAVYLCASSWGGGTEAFFGQGTRLTVV.

The V call is TRBV5-6, the J call TRBJ2-5, with D possibly TRBD1 on 6 matching bases. The V and J ends lost 8 bases and 5 bases respectively, with 16 bases between them. The germline V gene has CDR1 SGHDT and CDR2 YYEEEE. The CDR3 length is 13 residues. The CDR3 nucleotides read TGTGCCAGTACCTCAGGGGAAGGGGAGACCCAGTACTTC. Translation: CASTSGEGETQYF.

This clone occurred once. The chain carries TRBV6-5 and TRBJ1-5; D gene ambiguous. The CDR3 covers 13 residues. V shed 2 bases and J shed 3 bases, with 5 bases lying between them. CDR1 and CDR2 from the germline V gene are MNHEY and SVGAGI. The CDR3 region is CASSYKHNQPQHF. In nucleotides, the CDR3 is TGTGCCAGCAGTTACAAACACAATCAGCCCCAGCATTTT.

The chain combines TRBV28 with TRBJ1-1; the D is unclear. The CDR3 is 16 residues long. Germline CDR1 is MDHEN and CDR2 is SYDVKM. V dropped 0 bases and J dropped 3 bases, with 14 bases sitting between them. The DNA of the CDR3 is TGTGCCAGCAGTTTATGGGCGGTCCAGAGGGACACTGAAGCTTTCTTT. It encodes CASSLWAVQRDTEAFF.

The chain uses TRBV28 and TRBJ2-3, with TRBD2 identical over 7 bases. CDR1 is MDHEN, CDR2 SYDVKM, per germline. With 6 bases clipped from V and 1 base from J, the junction kept 16 bases outside the gene matches. This CDR3 contains 18 residues. CDR3 amino acids: CASSPPPGGWEGTDTQYF. DNA of the CDR3: TGTGCCAGCAGCCCACCTCCCGGGGGGTGGGAGGGCACAGATACGCAGTATTTT.

The chain carries TRBV27 and TRBJ2-1; no reliable D call. The V gene's germline CDR1 is MNHEY and CDR2 SMNVEV (reference sequence). The ends were cut back, 6 bases at V and 3 bases at J, with 3 bases in the middle. The CDR3 has 11 amino acids. CDR3 coding DNA: TGTGCCAGCAGCCGCTACAATGAGCAGTTCTTC. This gives the protein CASSRYNEQFF.